The 22 T cell receptor beta chains given below trace back to one sample, sequenced in a study of CD8+ T cells in alopecia areata. RNA extraction and reverse transcription yielded cDNA as sequencing template. Here immunoSEQ multiplex PCR was the method, and the copy in TCRdb shows in-frame clones only, minus some. The repertoire includes 150,000 to 200,000 clones, approximately 67% of them detected once, and 1.3% sits in the top ten. Regarding treatment: oral pan-JAK inhibitor, 5-10 mg twice daily. Source: CD4+ T cells sorted from blood, taken around week 47, from a patient treated with tofacitinib. The receptors were sampled from a human donor with alopecia areata.

The rearrangement uses TRBV10-3 and TRBJ2-2; 8 bases line up with TRBD1. V gave up 6 bases and J gave up 4 bases; unmatched junction bases: 10. Germline-derived CDR1 and CDR2 are ENHRY and SYGVKD. CDR3 length: 16 amino acids. DNA of the CDR3: TGTGCCATCAGCCCTGGCAGGGGGCTTTCCACCGGGGAGCTGTTTTTT. Amino acid sequence: CAISPGRGLSTGELFF.

The chain employs TRBV29-1 and TRBJ1-1, with 7 positions matching TRBD1. Germline V gives CDR1 SQVTM, CDR2 ANQGSEA. The CDR3 sequence is 13 residues long. With V trimmed by 4 bases and J by 6 bases, 8 bases remained unmatched. The CDR3 coding sequence is TGCAGCGTTGCGGGCAGGGGGAGGTCTGAAGCTTTCTTT. Translation: CSVAGRGRSEAFF.

This chain uses TRBV5-1 with TRBJ2-4; weak D call: TRBD1 (6 bases). Germline CDR1 SGHRS, CDR2 YFSETQ. Trimming pared 4 bases from V and 3 bases from J, leaving 17 bases between. The CDR3 spans 16 residues. The CDR3 DNA reads as TGCGCCAGCAGCCCGTCAGGGGCAGCATTCAAAAACATTCAGTACTTC. Its protein is CASSPSGAAFKNIQYF.

The rearrangement links TRBV2 to TRBJ2-1; no clear D. The CDR3 is made up of 14 amino acids. Germline V gives CDR1 SNHLY, CDR2 FYNNEI. Trimming removed 5 bases from V and 3 bases from J, with 11 bases in between. CDR3 residues: CASSLRQVYNEQFF. The CDR3 DNA follows: TGTGCCAGCAGTTTGAGGCAGGTCTACAATGAGCAGTTCTTC.

This chain links TRBV10-3 with TRBJ1-2, with 7 positions matching TRBD1. Trimming at V came to 0 bases and at J to 0 bases, leaving 4 bases not matched to a gene. CDR3 length equals 16 residues. In germline, CDR1 is ENHRY, CDR2 SYGVKD. CDR3 in DNA: TGTGCCATCAGTGAGTCTCAGGGACAGTCTAACTATGGCTACACCTTC. Translated: CAISESQGQSNYGYTF.

This clone was seen a few times. The chain carries TRBV11-2 and TRBJ2-3; no definite D call. The CDR3 covers 13 residues. V lost 6 bases to trimming and J lost 6 bases, with 13 bases between them. The germline gives CDR1 SGHAT, CDR2 FQNNGV. CDR3 in amino acids: CASRTTEADTQYF. The CDR3, as DNA: TGTGCCAGCAGAACCACAGAGGCGGATACGCAGTATTTT.

The genes are TRBV6-6 and TRBJ1-6, with D tentatively TRBD1 (5 bases). The V gene lost 5 bases and the J gene lost 12 bases, with 11 bases spanning the gap. The germline V gene has CDR1 MNHNY and CDR2 SVGAGI (reference sequence). The CDR3 covers 12 residues. CDR3 loop: CASSERGLPLHF. The DNA for the CDR3 is TGTGCCAGCAGTGAGAGGGGTTTACCCCTCCACTTT.

The chain joins TRBV9 to TRBJ2-7; D is unresolved. Germline V CDR1 and CDR2: SGDLS, YYNGEE. CDR3 length: 14 residues. V lost 4 bases to trimming and J lost 0 bases, with 11 bases between them. CDR3 in amino acids: CASSPLQSSYEQYF. The CDR3 DNA sequence: TGTGCCAGCAGCCCCTTGCAAAGCTCCTACGAGCAGTACTTC. Using reference TRBV9 and TRBJ2-7 for the parts outside the CDR3, the full variable domain is DSGVTQTPKHLITATGQRVTLRCSPRSGDLSVYWYQQSLDQGLQFLIQYYNGEERAKGNILERFSAQQFPDLHSELNLSSLELGDSALYFCASSPLQSSYEQYFGPGTRLTVT.

For the CDR3, the DNA is TGCAGTGCTAGAATCACAGGGGAGCAGTTCTTC. Translation gives CSARITGEQFF. The chain employs TRBV20-1 and TRBJ2-1; weak D call: TRBD1 (6 bases). The germline V gene has CDR1 DFQATT and CDR2 SNEGSKA (reference sequence). Trimming removed 2 bases at V and 10 bases at J, with 9 bases between. This CDR3 contains 11 residues.

V gene TRBV4-3 combines with J gene TRBJ1-1, with no clear D. CDR1 is LGHNA and CDR2 is YSLEER in the germline V gene. This CDR3 has 17 amino acids. The V end was cut by 0 bases, the J end by 4 bases, with 18 bases between. The CDR3 sequence is CASSQDTARPLGTEAFF. The CDR3, as DNA: TGCGCCAGCAGCCAAGATACGGCACGGCCTCTGGGCACTGAAGCTTTCTTT.

This clone was seen a handful of times. This same CDR3 is encoded by further DNA sequences in the sample. The chain combines TRBV20-1 with TRBJ2-5; the D is unclear. The CDR3 is 11 amino acids. The V and J ends lost 5 bases and 5 bases respectively, with 9 bases between them. Germline V gene sequence: CDR1 DFQATT, CDR2 SNEGSKA (reference sequence). CDR3: CSAPLGETQYF. The CDR3 nucleotides read TGCAGTGCTCCTTTGGGGGAGACCCAGTACTTC.

The chain recombines TRBV5-1 with TRBJ1-1; D is unclear. The V and J ends lost 0 bases and 7 bases respectively, with 13 bases between them. Germline V CDR1 and CDR2: SGHRS, YFSETQ. This CDR3 is built from 14 residues. The CDR3 loop is CASSLGGGGGEAFF. CDR3 DNA sequence: TGCGCCAGCAGCTTGGGGGGAGGAGGAGGTGAAGCTTTCTTT.

The rearrangement joins TRBV30 to TRBJ1-4; TRBD1 matches 9 bases. This CDR3 comprises 14 residues. J lost 7 bases, V lost 2 bases, and 5 bases had no gene match. Germline assignment: CDR1 GTSNPN and CDR2 SVGIG (reference sequence). The chain's CDR3 is CAWSSVDRGEKLFF. The DNA of the CDR3 is TGTGCCTGGAGTTCTGTGGACAGGGGTGAAAAACTGTTTTTT.

The chain links TRBV14 to TRBJ1-6; D call uncertain. Germline V CDR1 and CDR2: SGHDN, FVKESK. V shed 1 base and J shed 7 bases, with 5 bases lying between them. The CDR3 is 13 residues long. The CDR3 DNA sequence: TGTGCCAGCAGCCAAGGACTGAATTCACCCCTCCACTTT. Protein product: CASSQGLNSPLHF.

This clone appeared a single time. The chain couples TRBV10-3 to TRBJ1-1; D remains ambiguous. Trimming pared 3 bases from V and 0 bases from J, leaving 8 bases between. CDR3 size: 14 residues. Germline V gene data show CDR1 as ENHRY and CDR2 as SYGVKD. CDR3 amino acids: CAISDQRVNTEAFF. As DNA, the CDR3 is TGTGCCATCAGTGACCAACGGGTGAACACTGAAGCTTTCTTT.

CDR3 sequence: CSVDSGMTNYGYTF. Here the CDR3 DNA reads TGCAGCGTTGATTCAGGGATGACAAACTATGGCTACACCTTC. The chain carries TRBV29-1 and TRBJ1-2, with D maybe TRBD1 (5 bases). Germline V gene sequence: CDR1 SQVTM, CDR2 ANQGSEA. The CDR3 is 14 amino acids. V was clipped by 3 bases and J by 2 bases, with 13 bases between them.

The genes are TRBV10-3 and TRBJ1-1, with D unresolved. The CDR3 runs to 14 residues. V was clipped by 3 bases and J by 2 bases, with 10 bases between them. CDR1 and CDR2 (germline): ENHRY, SYGVKD. The CDR3 region is CAISEGRINTEAFF. The DNA of the CDR3 is TGTGCCATCAGTGAAGGACGGATTAACACTGAAGCTTTCTTT.

This clone was observed once. CDR3 amino acids: CASSSLGGVYNEQFF. DNA for the CDR3: TGTGCCAGCAGCTCCTTAGGGGGCGTCTACAATGAGCAGTTCTTC. The chain carries TRBV9 and TRBJ2-1, with 7 nucleotides matching TRBD1. V trimming: 4 bases; J trimming: 3 bases; junction bases outside the gene matches: 7. This CDR3 contains 15 residues. Germline CDR1 reads SGDLS; CDR2 reads YYNGEE.

This chain uses TRBV29-1 with TRBJ1-1, with D possibly TRBD1 on 6 matching bases. This CDR3 has 15 amino acids. V dropped 0 bases and J dropped 5 bases, with 16 bases sitting between them. CDR1 is SQVTM and CDR2 is ANQGSEA in the germline V gene. CDR3 bases: TGCAGCGTTGAAGATGGAGGGGGGCAACGGACTGAAGCTTTCTTT. The encoded protein is CSVEDGGGQRTEAFF.

This clone has just a few counts. This sequence joins TRBV4-3 and TRBJ2-1; 9 nucleotides line up with TRBD1. Germline trimming cut 2 bases from V and 8 bases from J; bases unmatched to any gene: 1. CDR3 length: 13 residues. The germline CDR1 and CDR2 sequences are LGHNA and YSLEER. As DNA, the CDR3 is TGCGCCAGCAGCCAAAGACAGGGGGATGAGCAGTTCTTC. It codes for CASSQRQGDEQFF.

V and J are TRBV30 and TRBJ1-1; D call uncertain. This CDR3 comprises 12 residues. V was shortened by 5 bases and J by 1 base, with 8 bases between the two germline ends. The germline CDR1 and CDR2 sequences are GTSNPN and SVGIG (reference sequence). Written as DNA, the CDR3 is TGTGCCTGGGGACGTCCGAACACTGAAGCTTTCTTT. It yields the protein CAWGRPNTEAFF.

This chain uses TRBV10-3 with TRBJ1-2; D is undetermined. Trimming took off 4 bases at V and 2 bases at J, with 11 bases between the two ends. CDR1 ENHRY and CDR2 SYGVKD come from the germline V gene. This CDR3 has 14 residues. The CDR3 DNA reads TGTGCCATCAGTGGCGAAACGATAAACTATGGCTACACCTTC. The encoded protein is CAISGETINYGYTF.